Presented here are 25 T cell receptor beta chains from one specimen sequenced in a study of Ad26.COV2.S vaccination and SARS-CoV-2 variants. Data came from immunoSEQ multiplex PCR; TCRdb stores just in-frame clones and leaves some out. The repertoire holds approximately 350,000 clones, approximately 83% seen once, with more than 7% in the top ten. Stated treatment: about 20 received Ad26.COV2.S at low or high dose, single or two shots; several received placebo; per-sample allocation not given. It was on day 63 after the first vaccine or placebo injection that samples were taken. Material: peripheral blood, obtained in a trial of Ad26.COV2.S vaccine versus placebo. The source of these receptors is a person aged 18-60 years who received the Ad26.COV2.S COVID-19 vaccine or a placebo.

This chain connects TRBV2 to TRBJ1-4; perhaps TRBD1 as D (5 bases). V was pared by 3 bases and J by 4 bases, with 9 bases between. The CDR3 length is 14 residues. Germline values: CDR1 SNHLY, CDR2 FYNNEI. This CDR3 reads CASSDGRVNEKLFF. Written as DNA, the CDR3 is TGTGCCAGCAGTGATGGCAGGGTTAATGAAAAACTGTTTTTT.

This clone was detected a few times. The chain carries TRBV5-1 and TRBJ1-5, with 7 positions matching TRBD1. Germline values: CDR1 SGHRS, CDR2 YFSETQ. CDR3 size: 13 residues. With 2 bases clipped from V and 5 bases from J, the junction kept 1 base outside the gene matches. For the CDR3, the DNA is TGCGCCAGCAGCTTTACAGGGGATCAGCCCCAGCATTTT. Protein: CASSFTGDQPQHF.

The chain's CDR3 is CAWSVGLSGNTIYF. The CDR3, as DNA: TGTGCCTGGAGTGTTGGATTATCTGGAAACACCATATATTTT. The chain carries TRBV30 and TRBJ1-3; D call uncertain. The CDR3 consists of 14 residues. V lost 0 bases to trimming and J lost 1 base, with 7 bases between them. Germline lookup yields CDR1 GTSNPN and CDR2 SVGIG (reference sequence).

The chain couples TRBV4-2 to TRBJ2-3; D is unclear. The CDR3 runs 16 residues. Germline V CDR1 and CDR2: LGHNA, YNFKEQ. V was trimmed by 3 bases and J by 4 bases, leaving 17 bases between them. The CDR3 region is CASSQLMDGYSDTQYF. CDR3 nucleotide sequence: TGTGCCAGCAGCCAGCTAATGGACGGTTACTCAGATACGCAGTATTTT.

The chain links TRBV3-1 (or the pseudogene TRBV3-2) to TRBJ2-1, with unresolved D. Germline V gives CDR1 LGHDT, CDR2 YNNKEL (reference sequence). V lost 0 bases and J lost 0, with 6 bases in between. This CDR3 is 15 amino acids long. The CDR3 DNA is TGTGCCAGCAGCCAAGACTCAAACTCCTACAATGAGCAGTTCTTC. Protein product: CASSQDSNSYNEQFF.

This chain connects TRBV5-4 to TRBJ2-3; the match to TRBD2 covers 15 bases. Germline V CDR1 and CDR2: SGHNT, YYREEE (reference sequence). The CDR3 contains 15 residues. The V segment lost 3 bases and the J segment 6 bases; nucleotides outside the gene matches: 2. The CDR3 reads CASSWTSGGADTQYF. DNA for the CDR3: TGTGCCAGCAGCTGGACTAGCGGGGGGGCCGATACGCAGTATTTT. Supplemented by reference TRBV5-4 and TRBJ2-3, the full variable domain reads ETGVTQSPTHLIKTRGQQVTLRCSSQSGHNTVSWYQQALGQGPQFIFQYYREEENGRGNFPPRFSGLQFPNYSSELNVNALELDDSALYLCASSWTSGGADTQYFGPGTRLTVL.

This chain joins TRBV5-6 and TRBJ1-2, with TRBD1 as a possible D gene (6 bases). Germline CDR1 SGHDT, CDR2 YYEEEE. CDR3 length: 14 amino acids. V gave up 4 bases and J gave up 8 bases, with 18 bases separating them. CDR3 nucleotides: TGTGCCAGCAGCCTGGGGGAGACAGGAAACGGCTACACCTTC. Amino acid sequence: CASSLGETGNGYTF.

Remarks on this clone: Other DNA variants within this sample encode the same CDR3. V and J are TRBV19 and TRBJ2-5, with D possibly matching TRBD2 (5 bases). The CDR3 covers 13 residues. CDR1 and CDR2 from the germline V gene are LNHDA and SQIVND (reference sequence). Trimming removed 6 bases from V and 5 bases from J, with 13 bases in between. CDR3 nucleotide sequence: TGTGCCAGTAGCCCAGATGGGGAGGAGACCCAGTACTTC. Its protein is CASSPDGEETQYF. Full variable domain (outside the CDR3, taken from reference TRBV19 and TRBJ2-5): DGGITQSPKYLFRKEGQNVTLSCEQNLNHDAMYWYRQDPGQGLRLIYYSQIVNDFQKGDIAEGYSVSREKKESFPLTVTSAQKNPTAFYLCASSPDGEETQYFGPGTRLLVL.

The chain couples TRBV6-5 to TRBJ1-1; no clear D gene. This CDR3 spans 15 amino acids. The V gene's germline CDR1 is MNHEY and CDR2 SVGAGI. Between the trimmed V and J ends, which lost 6 bases and 3 bases, there was a span of 17 bases. In nucleotides, the CDR3 is TGTGCCAGCAGATACGGCGGGCGGAGGGACACTGAAGCTTTCTTT. Residues: CASRYGGRRDTEAFF.

The chain joins TRBV12-3 or TRBV12-4 to TRBJ2-7; D call uncertain. The CDR3 totals 11 residues. V lost 3 bases and J 6 bases, leaving 6 bases between the germline ends. The chain's CDR3 is CASSFRLEQYF. The DNA for the CDR3 is TGTGCCAGCAGTTTTCGACTCGAGCAGTACTTC.

This clone was counted a few times. Distinct nucleotide sequences in the sample also encode this CDR3. The chain is built from TRBV6-1 and TRBJ1-2; D not resolved. The CDR3 length is 11 residues. The V gene lost 1 base and the J gene lost 4 bases, with 1 base spanning the gap. The germline gives CDR1 MNHNS, CDR2 SASEGT. The CDR3 DNA sequence: TGTGCCAGCAGTGAAGGCTATGGCTACACCTTC. Protein: CASSEGYGYTF.

This clone showed up many times. Written as DNA, the CDR3 is TGTGCCAGCAGCTTGGTGGGGCAGGGGATCGGCTATGGCTACACCTTC. This translates into CASSLVGQGIGYGYTF. The chain carries TRBV5-4 and TRBJ1-2; D might be TRBD1 (6 bases). Per germline, CDR1 SGHNT and CDR2 YYREEE (reference sequence). V was shortened by 0 bases and J by 4 bases, with 16 bases between the two germline ends. This CDR3 is 16 amino acids long.

The genes are TRBV5-1 and TRBJ1-2, with TRBD1 identical over 9 bases. With V trimmed by 3 bases and J by 6 bases, 9 bases remained unmatched. Germline V lookup: CDR1 SGHRS, CDR2 YFSETQ. CDR3 size: 15 residues. DNA for the CDR3: TGCGCCAGCAGCTCGGAACCCGGGACAGGGAATGGCTACACCTTC. Translation gives CASSSEPGTGNGYTF. The complete variable domain, with remaining parts taken from reference TRBV5-1 and TRBJ1-2, reads KAGVTQTPRYLIKTRGQQVTLSCSPISGHRSVSWYQQTPGQGLQFLFEYFSETQRNKGNFPGRFSGRQFSNSRSEMNVSTLELGDSALYLCASSSEPGTGNGYTFGSGTRLTVV.

This rearrangement joins TRBV23-1 to TRBJ2-7; 9 bases line up with TRBD1. TRBV23-1 is classed as an ORF, of uncertain function. The CDR3 runs 14 residues. V gave up 4 bases and J gave up 4 bases; unmatched junction bases: 5. CDR3 sequence: CASSLYRGQYEQYF. CDR3 nucleotides: TGCGCCAGCAGTCTATACAGGGGGCAGTACGAGCAGTACTTC.

This sequence joins TRBV29-1 and TRBJ2-3; a possible D gene is TRBD1 (5 bases). The CDR3 totals 13 residues. Germline V CDR1 and CDR2: SQVTM, ANQGSEA. V lost 3 bases, J lost 4 bases, and 11 bases lay in between. The CDR3 sequence: CSVETAAADTQYF. CDR3 DNA: TGCAGCGTTGAGACAGCTGCCGCAGATACGCAGTATTTT.

The V call is TRBV5-1, the J call TRBJ2-7; D call uncertain. CDR1 SGHRS and CDR2 YFSETQ come from the germline V gene. V lost 3 bases and J 3 bases, leaving 1 base between the germline ends. The CDR3 is 10 amino acids. CDR3 bases: TGCGCCAGCAGCTACTACGAGCAGTACTTC. Translation: CASSYYEQYF.

The chain employs TRBV28 and TRBJ2-3, with 11 bases fitting TRBD2. The CDR3 consists of 20 residues. The germline CDR1 and CDR2 sequences are MDHEN and SYDVKM. Trimming cost V 5 bases and J 0 bases; bases outside gene matches: 16. The CDR3 nucleotides read TGTGCCAGCAGTCACGTCCAGGGACTAGCGGCTATTAGGAGCACAGATACGCAGTATTTT. Protein sequence: CASSHVQGLAAIRSTDTQYF.

This chain links TRBV6-5 with TRBJ1-2; D remains unclear. This CDR3 region has 12 residues. Germline loops: CDR1 MNHEY, CDR2 SVGAGI. Trimming removed 6 bases from V and 3 bases from J, with 8 bases in between. The CDR3 sequence: CASRGGDYGYTF. DNA for the CDR3: TGTGCCAGCAGGGGTGGCGACTATGGCTACACCTTC.

The chain carries TRBV19 and TRBJ1-5; D is undetermined. CDR3 size: 12 residues. CDR1 and CDR2 (germline): LNHDA, SQIVND (reference sequence). The V end lost 7 bases, the J end lost 3 bases, and 7 bases lay between the germline ends. CDR3 sequence reads: CASNGFNQPQHF. The CDR3 nucleotides are TGTGCCAGTAATGGGTTCAATCAGCCCCAGCATTTT.

The chain links TRBV2 to TRBJ2-3, with 10 bases that match TRBD2. The length of the CDR3 is 14 residues. Losses at the gene ends were 7 bases for V and 4 bases for J; bases not matched to a gene: 5. Germline lookup yields CDR1 SNHLY and CDR2 FYNNEI. The CDR3 loop is CASTSGRGPDTQYF. The CDR3 nucleotides are TGTGCCAGCACTAGCGGGAGAGGGCCAGATACGCAGTATTTT.

This chain connects TRBV7-2 to TRBJ1-2, with 7 bases that match TRBD1. The CDR3 has 15 residues. Trimming at V came to 4 bases and at J to 6 bases, leaving 11 bases not matched to a gene. Looked up from germline, CDR1 is SGHTA and CDR2 is FQGNSA. The CDR3 sequence: CASSYSGQAWDGYTF. As DNA, the CDR3 is TGTGCCAGCAGCTACTCCGGACAGGCCTGGGATGGCTACACCTTC.

The CDR3 reads CASGPVDGYTF. The CDR3 bases are TGTGCTAGTGGACCGGTTGATGGCTACACCTTC. V is TRBV12-5 and J is TRBJ1-2, with D hard to call. The length of the CDR3 is 11 residues. Germline CDR1 LGHNT, CDR2 FRNRAP. With 6 bases removed from V and 6 bases from J, the gap between germline ends came to 8 bases.

Only one count was recorded for this clone. This chain uses TRBV2 with TRBJ2-1; tentative D call: TRBD2 (5 bases). Germline assignment: CDR1 SNHLY and CDR2 FYNNEI. There are 15 residues in the CDR3. The V and J ends lost 3 bases and 1 base respectively, with 10 bases between them. CDR3 bases: TGTGCCAGCAGTGATCTAGCTCTATCCTACAATGAGCAGTTCTTC. Encoded protein: CASSDLALSYNEQFF.

The chain is built from TRBV6-1 and TRBJ1-3; 8 positions agree with TRBD1. Germline V gene sequence: CDR1 MNHNS, CDR2 SASEGT. V trimming: 5 bases; J trimming: 0 bases; junction bases outside the gene matches: 6. The CDR3 extends over 16 amino acids. For the CDR3, the DNA is TGTGCCAGCAGTAAAGGACAGGGTTTCTCTGGAAACACCATATATTTT. Amino acid sequence: CASSKGQGFSGNTIYF.

The chain carries TRBV7-9 and TRBJ1-3; no clear D gene. CDR1 and CDR2 (germline): SEHNR, FQNEAQ (reference sequence). The CDR3 totals 15 residues. Between the trimmed V and J ends, which lost 5 bases and 0 bases, there was a span of 11 bases. The CDR3 here is CASSLETGSGNTIYF. The CDR3 DNA follows: TGTGCCAGCAGCCTTGAGACGGGCTCTGGAAACACCATATATTTT.